This T cell receptor beta chain was identified during a study of graft-versus-host responses after intestinal transplantation. Study summary: Transplant recipients had multivisceral, liver-intestinal, or isolated intestinal grafts. The whole recipient group had anti-thymocyte globulin induction followed by tacrolimus and steroids for around three years. Points from the study as a whole: Present in recipient marrow, GvH clones included some that appeared first in ileum or blood. Peak circulating GvH clone levels were associated with early post-transplant HvG declines.

About this clone: Antigen specificity is unknown.

Sequencing was performed with immunoSEQ multiplex PCR; in TCRdb, only in-frame clones are kept and a portion is missing. The sample contains about 51,000 clones, 89% of which appear only once. The TCR was taken from a human donor who was the organ donor for an intestinal transplant. The sample here was unstimulated CD4+ T cells sorted from spleen or lymph node cells, taken before transplant.

The CDR3 is CASKESGTGNQPQHF. The CDR3, as DNA: TGTGCCAGCAAAGAGAGCGGGACAGGGAATCAGCCCCAGCATTTT. This chain connects TRBV6-1 to TRBJ1-5; 9 nucleotides line up with TRBD1. J lost 4 bases, V lost 7 bases, and 8 bases had no gene match. The CDR3 is 15 amino acids. CDR1 MNHNS and CDR2 SASEGT come from the germline V gene.